This T cell receptor (beta chain) was recorded in a study of early T cells in non-severe SARS-CoV-2 infection. Overall study context: The sequenced material was bulk RNA from unsorted whole blood, and its chains were unpaired. Points from the study as a whole: VDJdb-based matching was biased toward anti-spike CD8 responses and missed private and CD4 specificities.

In regard to this clonotype: Its specificity is unknown.

This CDR3 is built from 14 residues. Germline V gene sequence: CDR1 SGHRS, CDR2 YFSETQ. V was cut by 0 bases and J by 6 bases, with 12 bases left in between. Attached unique molecular identifiers marked individual cDNA molecules. MiXCR, applied by TCRdb to the 5' RACE reads, yields one record per CDR3 protein. The data show 30,000 to 40,000 distinct CDR3 sequences, with 5% seen just once and roughly an eighth held by the top ten. The material sequenced was whole blood. The chain employs TRBV5-1 and TRBJ1-2; D remains unclear. This clonotype originated in an adult who was a healthcare worker with PCR-confirmed SARS-CoV-2 infection or an uninfected control (not recorded which). In DNA, the CDR3 is TGCGCCAGCAGCTTGGGATCGAAAGACGATGGCTACACCTTC. Encoded protein: CASSLGSKDDGYTF.